This TCR beta chain derives from a study of blood T cells in healthy people across ages. A second about 6 to 12 cycle PCR used barcoded and J-beta primers. A single record per CDR3 protein comes from TCRdb applying MiXCR to the 5' RACE reads. In the table there are roughly 1,100,000 distinct CDR3 sequences, roughly 24% of which are singletons. The germline CDR1 and CDR2 sequences are SEHNR and FQNEAQ (reference sequence). This CDR3 spans 16 amino acids. The study, taken as a whole, reports: Both higher diversity and more naive CD4+ cells marked long-lived donors when set against aged donors.

About this clonotype itself: Its antigen is unknown.

These sequences were also reported in another study, on T cells of mothers and their children.

The sequence came from a girl aged 2-10 years in good health. Sequencing was done on a sample of blood. The chain recombines TRBV7-9 with TRBJ2-5, with D tentatively TRBD1 or TRBD2 (5 bases each). The J call may be in error: the DNA end matches TRBJ2-7 better. CDR3 sequence: CASSLVPGTANYEQYF. DNA for the CDR3: TGTGCCAGCAGCTTAGTTCCCGGGACGGCCAACTACGAGCAGTACTTC.